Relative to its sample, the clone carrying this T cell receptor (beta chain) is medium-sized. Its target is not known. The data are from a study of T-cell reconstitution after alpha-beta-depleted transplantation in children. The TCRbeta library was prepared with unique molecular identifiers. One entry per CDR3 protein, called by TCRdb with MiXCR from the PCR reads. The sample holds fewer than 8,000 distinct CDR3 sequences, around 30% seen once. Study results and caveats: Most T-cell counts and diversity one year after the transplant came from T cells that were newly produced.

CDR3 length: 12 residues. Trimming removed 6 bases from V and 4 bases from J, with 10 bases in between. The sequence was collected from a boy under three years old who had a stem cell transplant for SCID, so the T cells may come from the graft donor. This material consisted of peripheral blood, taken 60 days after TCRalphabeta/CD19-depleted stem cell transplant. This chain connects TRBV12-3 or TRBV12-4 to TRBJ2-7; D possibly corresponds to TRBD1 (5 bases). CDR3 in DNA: TGTGCCAGCAGCCGAGACAGTTACGAGCAGTACTTC. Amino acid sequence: CASSRDSYEQYF.